One and the same sample provided the 27 T cell receptor beta chains below, sequenced in a study of control samples from healthy donors and cancer patients. Libraries were prepared by immunoSEQ multiplex PCR; TCRdb keeps only in-frame clonotypes and omits some of them. The top ten hold about 1.4% of the sample, which has roughly 220,000 clones, around 94% seen once. Sequenced sample: blood. The receptors come from a man aged 45 to 65 in good health.

The chain has TRBV3-1 (or the pseudogene TRBV3-2) and TRBJ2-5; TRBD2 matches 15 bases. This CDR3 contains 17 residues. Germline V gene data show CDR1 as LGHDT and CDR2 as YNNKEL (reference sequence). The J segment lost 5 bases and the V segment lost 4 bases, leaving 8 bases of the junction unmatched. CDR3 region: CASSPGLAGGPRETQYF. CDR3 in DNA: TGTGCCAGCAGCCCAGGACTAGCGGGGGGGCCGAGGGAGACCCAGTACTTC.

V and J are TRBV11-1 and TRBJ2-2; D unclear. Per the germline V gene, CDR1 is SGHAT and CDR2 is FQDESV (reference sequence). Deletions cut 5 bases from V and 0 bases from J, with 10 bases between. CDR3 length equals 15 residues. The CDR3 reads CASSRSAANTGELFF. CDR3 sequence (DNA): TGTGCCAGCAGCAGATCCGCCGCGAACACCGGGGAGCTGTTTTTT.

The rearrangement joins TRBV10-1 to TRBJ1-2; the D gene is possibly TRBD1 (5 bases). The CDR3 has 12 residues. The germline V gene has CDR1 WNHNN and CDR2 SYGVQD (reference sequence). V lost 6 bases and J 5 bases, leaving 10 bases between the germline ends. CDR3: CASSPTGYGYTF. CDR3 nucleotide sequence: TGCGCCAGCAGCCCTACAGGATATGGCTACACCTTC.

V gene TRBV10-1 combines with J gene TRBJ2-1; D gene ambiguous. Trimming pared 4 bases from V and 1 base from J, leaving 8 bases between. Germline values: CDR1 WNHNN, CDR2 SYGVQD (reference sequence). This CDR3 has 14 amino acids. The CDR3: CASSVSVSYNEQFF. The DNA for the CDR3 is TGCGCCAGCAGTGTGTCCGTATCCTACAATGAGCAGTTCTTC.

The rearrangement joins TRBV11-2 to TRBJ2-3, with 9 positions matching TRBD1. CDR1 and CDR2 from the germline V gene are SGHAT and FQNNGV. J gave up 1 base and V 5 bases, and 10 bases lay outside the gene matches. This CDR3 has 17 residues. CDR3 coding DNA: TGTGCCAGCAGCCCCATACAGGGGGCGCGAGGCACAGATACGCAGTATTTT. Amino acids: CASSPIQGARGTDTQYF.

The V call is TRBV11-2, the J call TRBJ2-2, with TRBD2 matching over 10 bases. The germline CDR1 and CDR2 sequences are SGHAT and FQNNGV. The junction had 3 bases not matched to a gene; V was cut back by 3 bases and J by 5 bases. CDR3 length: 15 amino acids. This CDR3 reads CASSFSGGSTGELFF. The CDR3 nucleotides read TGTGCCAGCAGCTTTAGCGGGGGGTCTACCGGGGAGCTGTTTTTT.

V usage is TRBV28 and J usage is TRBJ1-5; D gene ambiguous. The germline CDR1 and CDR2 sequences are MDHEN and SYDVKM. The CDR3 runs to 17 residues. The germline V and J ends were trimmed by 7 bases and 5 bases, with 24 bases remaining between them. The CDR3 DNA reads TGTGCCAGCACTTTCGAACCTGCGGGGATGGCCGATCAGCCCCAGCATTTT. Protein sequence: CASTFEPAGMADQPQHF. The complete variable domain, with remaining parts taken from reference TRBV28 and TRBJ1-5, reads DVKVTQSSRYLVKRTGEKVFLECVQDMDHENMFWYRQDPGLGLRLIYFSYDVKMKEKGDIPEGYSVSREKKERFSLILESASTNQTSMYLCASTFEPAGMADQPQHFGDGTRLSIL.

This chain links TRBV28 with TRBJ1-1; D unclear. The CDR3 length is 14 residues. Per the germline V gene, CDR1 is MDHEN and CDR2 is SYDVKM. V was clipped by 7 bases and J by 0 bases, with 12 bases between them. CDR3 coding DNA: TGTGCCAGCAATACTTTATCTATGAACACTGAAGCTTTCTTT. It specifies CASNTLSMNTEAFF.

J is TRBJ1-2 and V is TRBV5-8; no clear D. CDR3 length: 14 amino acids. V was clipped by 4 bases and J by 8 bases, with 18 bases between them. Germline CDR1 SGHTS, CDR2 YDEGEE. The CDR3 here is CASSGGLMGQGYTF. CDR3 in DNA: TGTGCCAGCAGCGGAGGACTTATGGGCCAAGGCTACACCTTC.

V gene TRBV4-1 combines with J gene TRBJ1-5; 12 bases match TRBD1. This CDR3 spans 17 amino acids. The junction had 9 bases not matched to a gene; V was cut back by 1 base and J by 8 bases. The germline gives CDR1 MGHRA, CDR2 YSYEKL. CDR3 amino acids: CASSQGHRDRGLEPQHF. The CDR3 nucleotides read TGCGCCAGCAGCCAAGGCCACCGGGACAGGGGGCTGGAGCCCCAGCATTTT.

CDR3 residues: CASSPLPRQSNQPQHF. For the CDR3, the DNA is TGTGCCAGCAGCCCTCTCCCCCGACAGAGCAATCAGCCCCAGCATTTT. This rearrangement joins TRBV6-2 or TRBV6-3 to TRBJ1-5, with TRBD1 as a possible D gene (5 bases). This CDR3 spans 16 amino acids. Looked up from germline, CDR1 is MNHEY and CDR2 is SVGEGT. Trimming took off 6 bases at V and 1 base at J, with 16 bases between the two ends.

The chain employs TRBV27 and TRBJ1-1; no reliable D call. V gave up 5 bases and J gave up 4 bases, with 8 bases separating them. CDR1 MNHEY and CDR2 SMNVEV come from the germline V gene (reference sequence). The CDR3 has 12 amino acids. The CDR3 region is CASSRSGTEAFF. The CDR3 region has the DNA TGTGCCAGCAGTCGGAGCGGCACTGAAGCTTTCTTT.

This chain joins TRBV5-1 and TRBJ2-1, with D perhaps TRBD2 (5 bases). Germline V gene sequence: CDR1 SGHRS, CDR2 YFSETQ. Trimming removed 7 bases from V and 4 bases from J, with 15 bases in between. The CDR3 has 14 amino acids. The CDR3 DNA reads as TGCGCCAGCGGTGACACCGCGGGTTACAATGAGCAGTTCTTC. Residues: CASGDTAGYNEQFF.

The chain carries TRBV4-3 and TRBJ2-7, with a weak D call TRBD1 (6 bases). This CDR3 is 13 amino acids long. Trimming pared 3 bases from V and 7 bases from J, leaving 13 bases between. Germline values: CDR1 LGHNA, CDR2 YSLEER. CDR3 in amino acids: CASSHTTGLEQYF. The CDR3 nucleotides read TGCGCCAGCAGCCACACTACAGGGTTAGAGCAGTACTTC.

This chain joins TRBV9 and TRBJ2-7, with unresolved D. The V gene lost 0 bases and the J gene lost 12 bases, with 19 bases spanning the gap. CDR3 size: 14 residues. Looked up from germline, CDR1 is SGDLS and CDR2 is YYNGEE. In nucleotides, the CDR3 is TGTGCCAGCAGCGTAGAACCCGGTGTGCCCCACGGGTACTTC. This encodes CASSVEPGVPHGYF.

Here the CDR3 DNA reads TGTGCCTCCCGGGACAGTGGACAAGGAAAACTGTTTTTT. Its translation: CASRDSGQGKLFF. The genes are TRBV19 and TRBJ1-4, with 7 nucleotides matching TRBD1. Per the germline V gene, CDR1 is LNHDA and CDR2 is SQIVND (reference sequence). The junction had 13 bases not matched to a gene; V was cut back by 11 bases and J by 10 bases. The CDR3 runs to 13 residues.

This clone was seen only once. The rearrangement links TRBV6-5 to TRBJ1-3; the D gene is possibly TRBD1 (5 bases). Trimming left V 5 bases short and J 7 bases short, with 12 bases between. The length of the CDR3 is 13 residues. Per the germline V gene, CDR1 is MNHEY and CDR2 is SVGAGI. CDR3: CASSPSGGNTIYF. The CDR3 DNA sequence: TGTGCCAGCAGTCCCTCGGGGGGGAACACCATATATTTT.

This chain uses TRBV25-1 with TRBJ1-1; possible D gene TRBD1, 5 bases. The V end was cut by 7 bases, the J end by 1 base, with 10 bases between. This CDR3 has 13 residues. Germline V lookup: CDR1 MGHDK, CDR2 SYGVNS. As DNA, the CDR3 is TGTGCCAGCAAACGGGGCACGAACACTGAAGCTTTCTTT. It is translated as CASKRGTNTEAFF.

The rearrangement links TRBV3-1 (or the pseudogene TRBV3-2) to TRBJ1-2, with 7 bases that match TRBD1. Trimming at V came to 1 base and at J to 5 bases, leaving 7 bases not matched to a gene. The germline V gene has CDR1 LGHDT and CDR2 YNNKEL (reference sequence). The CDR3 runs to 15 residues. In DNA form, the CDR3 reads TGTGCCAGCAGCCAAGCTGTCACAGGGGCATATGGCTACACCTTC. Translation: CASSQAVTGAYGYTF.

The rearrangement uses TRBV30 and TRBJ2-7; possibly TRBD1 or TRBD2 for D (5 bases each). The CDR3 has 13 residues. V lost 3 bases, J lost 2 bases, and 11 bases lay in between. Germline CDR1 is GTSNPN and CDR2 is SVGIG (reference sequence). CDR3 sequence reads: CAWRRDGAYEQYF. Here the CDR3 DNA reads TGTGCCTGGAGGAGGGACGGGGCCTACGAGCAGTACTTC.

The genes are TRBV7-3 and TRBJ1-1; D is unclear. This CDR3 is 13 amino acids long. Per the germline V gene, CDR1 is SGHTA and CDR2 is FQGTGA. V lost 6 bases, J lost 1 base, and 9 bases lay in between. DNA of the CDR3: TGTGCCAGCAGGGACGGAGAGAACACTGAAGCTTTCTTT. The encoded protein is CASRDGENTEAFF.

With regard to this clone: Other DNA sequences in this sample translate to the same CDR3. CDR3 region: CASSLSSNQPQHF. CDR3 DNA sequence: TGTGCCAGCAGCCTTTCTAGCAATCAGCCCCAGCATTTT. The rearrangement uses TRBV27 and TRBJ1-5; D not resolved. With 6 bases removed from V and 0 bases from J, the gap between germline ends came to 6 bases. The CDR3 is made up of 13 amino acids. The V gene's germline CDR1 is MNHEY and CDR2 SMNVEV (reference sequence).

The chain joins TRBV10-1 to TRBJ1-5, with D unresolved. Germline values: CDR1 WNHNN, CDR2 SYGVQD (reference sequence). V was pared by 0 bases and J by 1 base, with 4 bases between. The CDR3 covers 14 residues. In DNA, the CDR3 is TGCGCCAGCAGTGAGTCTCCCAGCAATCAGCCCCAGCATTTT. Translated, it gives CASSESPSNQPQHF.

This clone appeared once. The rearrangement uses TRBV5-4 and TRBJ2-5, with TRBD1 as a possible D gene (5 bases). V was clipped by 4 bases and J by 4 bases, with 17 bases between them. The CDR3 runs 15 residues. Germline V gives CDR1 SGHNT, CDR2 YYREEE (reference sequence). In nucleotides, the CDR3 is TGTGCCAGCAGCCCTGACTCTCATAGGGGAGAGACCCAGTACTTC. This translates into CASSPDSHRGETQYF.

The chain has TRBV4-1 and TRBJ2-4; D ambiguous. Between the trimmed V and J ends, which lost 2 bases and 0 bases, there was a span of 14 bases. Germline values: CDR1 MGHRA, CDR2 YSYEKL. The CDR3 consists of 17 residues. The chain's CDR3 is CASSQTSTVLAKNIQYF. CDR3 nucleotide sequence: TGCGCCAGCAGCCAAACTTCGACGGTGCTAGCCAAAAACATTCAGTACTTC.

The V and J genes are TRBV5-6 and TRBJ1-1, with 9 bases fitting TRBD1. CDR1 is SGHDT and CDR2 is YYEEEE in the germline V gene. The CDR3 extends over 14 amino acids. The J segment lost 4 bases and the V segment lost 4 bases, leaving 5 bases of the junction unmatched. For the CDR3, the DNA is TGTGCCAGCAGCATATCGACAGGGGGCACTGAAGCTTTCTTT. The encoded protein is CASSISTGGTEAFF.

V usage is TRBV3-1 (or the pseudogene TRBV3-2) and J usage is TRBJ2-2; D is perhaps TRBD2 (5 bases). The germline V and J ends were trimmed by 3 bases and 7 bases, with 12 bases remaining between them. Germline loops: CDR1 LGHDT, CDR2 YNNKEL (reference sequence). The CDR3 consists of 14 residues. CDR3 protein: CASSHEGSVGELFF. The DNA of the CDR3 is TGTGCCAGCAGCCACGAGGGCTCAGTCGGGGAGCTGTTTTTT.